This T cell receptor (beta chain) was sequenced for a study of blood T cell repertoires in COVID-19 (dated by TCRdb to 2018 to 2021). Turning to the overall study: Samples from collaborators originated in the United States, Italy and Spain and spanned both the acute and convalescent phases of COVID-19. The material from the prospective study consisted of cDNA or gDNA derived from T cells, B-cell-depleted T cells, or PBMCs. Deeply sampled blood TCRbeta repertoires from subjects exposed to, actively infected with, or recovered from COVID-19 were included in the dataset. The repertoires were released in a freely available public database intended as a resource for research on the immune response to SARS-CoV-2. Samples were obtained from the ongoing ImmuneRACE study (first 160 participants) and from roughly 1,300 subjects provided by 6 global collaborators. The sample metadata nearly always contained a de-identified subject ID, COVID-19 status, age in years and sex. HLA class I and class II types, where available, came from metadata supplied by the sample provider rather than from assay-based typing. Findings and caveats that apply to the study as a whole: Clinical and demographic metadata were provided uncurated, with the amount varying by source and participant.

Collaborating institutions collected whole blood in K2EDTA tubes following their own protocols. For TCRbeta analysis, collaborator samples were shipped as frozen whole blood, as isolated PBMCs, or as DNA extracted from either sample type. Trimming takes 0 bases from V and 3 bases from J, and the germline ends sit 12 bases apart. CDR1 and CDR2, looked up from the germline V gene, are SGHRS and YFSETQ. The CDR3 runs 16 residues from the cysteine to the phenylalanine. Kept here is only the CDR3 DNA, which spans 48 bases and is read in frame from base 1. Concerning this clone: Its target antigen remains unknown. Base qualities were left out, and no much larger clone turns up one base away.

The immunoSEQ Assay, a bias-controlled multiplex PCR, was used to amplify TCRbeta CDR3 regions from genomic DNA. In the authors' own workflow: Nucleated cell counts per sample were estimated from amplification of reference gene primers within the assay. Sequence reads were collapsed and filtered to measure the absolute abundance of every unique TCRbeta CDR3 rearrangement. For each sample, productive Simpson clonality was calculated as the square root of Simpson's diversity index across productive rearrangements. In TCRdb, the immuneACCESS table is reduced to in-frame sequences with V and J assigned. These tables do not hold every clone; where another copy was compared, an unresolved V gene accounts for under half, and the others remain unexplained. V and J calls and clone size are as listed in that table; D and trimming were resolved from the DNA. Here the sample has about 63,000 clones; 83% occur a single time. Clones ranked in the top ten supply 6.3% of the sample.

This clonotype originated in a human donor in a cohort sampled during active COVID-19. The chain uses TRBV5-1 and TRBJ2-2, with no confidently assigned D gene. The sample was peripheral blood. The DNA reads as follows: TGCGCCAGCAGCTTGGGTCACGTACCGGACACCGGGGAGCTGTTTTTT. Translated, it reads CASSLGHVPDTGELFF.